The 27 T cell receptor beta chains given below trace back to one sample, sequenced in a study of CD8 T cells in Susac syndrome (dated by TCRdb to between 2018 and 2021). The method behind the library was the immunoSEQ multiplex PCR assay. RNA was extracted with the RNeasy kit and 0.5 to 1 ug was reverse transcribed using random hexamers. TCRdb took the public reads, trimmed them with fastp at Q25, ran MiXCR for clone calling and kept in-frame beta chains. CDR3 protein duplicates are merged, each entry listing the most common genes and DNA. This sample has more than 55,000 distinct CDR3 sequences in its table, and roughly 94% of those were observed once. The ten top clones hold about 0.22% of the sample. The sequencing input was CD8+ T cells from PBMCs. The source is a human donor in good health.

V is TRBV6-2 or TRBV6-3 and J is TRBJ2-2; D assignment may be TRBD1 or TRBD2 (5 bases each). Germline assignment: CDR1 MNHEY and CDR2 SVGEGT. The CDR3 runs to 18 residues. The V and J ends lost 0 bases and 0 bases respectively, with 14 bases between them. CDR3 DNA: TGTGCCAGCAGTTACTCCGCTGGGGACCCAACGAACACCGGGGAGCTGTTTTTT. This sequence encodes CASSYSAGDPTNTGELFF.

The chain combines TRBV5-1 with TRBJ2-5; no reliable D call. Deletions cut 1 base from V and 3 bases from J, with 10 bases between. Per the germline V gene, CDR1 is SGHRS and CDR2 is YFSETQ. The CDR3 covers 14 residues. In DNA form, the CDR3 reads TGCGCCAGCAGCTTGAGACCTGGAGAAGAGACCCAGTACTTC. Translation: CASSLRPGEETQYF. Complete variable domain (other parts from reference TRBV5-1 and TRBJ2-5): KAGVTQTPRYLIKTRGQQVTLSCSPISGHRSVSWYQQTPGQGLQFLFEYFSETQRNKGNFPGRFSGRQFSNSRSEMNVSTLELGDSALYLCASSLRPGEETQYFGPGTRLLVL.

The chain carries TRBV7-9 and TRBJ1-1, with a tentative D call TRBD1 (6 bases). Germline V lookup: CDR1 SEHNR, CDR2 FQNEAQ (reference sequence). The CDR3 totals 14 residues. Trimming cost V 7 bases and J 2 bases, with 14 bases left between them. CDR3 protein: CASNPGQLNTEAFF. CDR3 DNA sequence: TGTGCCAGCAATCCGGGACAACTTAACACTGAAGCTTTCTTT.

This clonotype appeared once. The chain recombines TRBV4-1 with TRBJ2-5; D call uncertain. The ends were cut back, 0 bases at V and 2 bases at J, with 7 bases in the middle. CDR1 is MGHRA, CDR2 YSYEKL, per germline. CDR3 length: 14 residues. The CDR3 loop reads CASSQEKWQETQYF. The CDR3 bases are TGCGCCAGCAGCCAAGAAAAGTGGCAAGAGACCCAGTACTTC.

The chain links TRBV9 to TRBJ1-1; no firm D call. V was clipped by 1 base and J by 1 base, with 5 bases between them. Looked up from germline, CDR1 is SGDLS and CDR2 is YYNGEE. The CDR3 consists of 13 residues. CDR3 loop: CASSVYPNTEAFF. The CDR3 DNA reads TGTGCCAGCAGCGTATATCCGAACACTGAAGCTTTCTTT.

The gene calls are TRBV9 and TRBJ2-5; tentative D call: TRBD2 (5 bases). Germline V lookup: CDR1 SGDLS, CDR2 YYNGEE. The CDR3 length is 15 residues. V was cut by 4 bases and J by 1 base, with 14 bases left in between. The CDR3 here is CASSFRGRFQETQYF. CDR3 bases: TGTGCCAGCAGCTTCCGAGGGCGTTTCCAAGAGACCCAGTACTTC.

The sample holds one count of this clonotype. The V gene is TRBV30, the J gene TRBJ1-1; D uncertain. With 5 bases removed from V and 5 bases from J, the gap between germline ends came to 9 bases. In germline, CDR1 is GTSNPN, CDR2 SVGIG (reference sequence). The CDR3 has 11 amino acids. The CDR3 sequence is CAWRMTTEAFF. CDR3 DNA: TGTGCCTGGCGAATGACGACTGAAGCTTTCTTT.

This clonotype appeared a single time. The rearrangement uses TRBV30 and TRBJ2-1; 8 nucleotides line up with TRBD2. Germline CDR1 reads GTSNPN; CDR2 reads SVGIG (reference sequence). The V segment lost 0 bases and the J segment 8 bases; nucleotides outside the gene matches: 9. CDR3 length equals 15 residues. The CDR3 spells CAWSVLGGGQYEQFF. The CDR3 region has the DNA TGTGCCTGGAGTGTACTCGGGGGGGGGCAGTATGAGCAGTTCTTC. Full variable domain (missing parts from reference TRBV30 and TRBJ2-1): SQTIHQWPATLVQPVGSPLSLECTVEGTSNPNLYWYRQAAGRGLQLLFYSVGIGQISSEVPQNLSASRPQDRQFILSSKKLLLSDSGFYLCAWSVLGGGQYEQFFGPGTRLTVL.

V is TRBV5-1 and J is TRBJ1-1; tentative D call: TRBD1 (5 bases). This CDR3 is built from 16 residues. V was cut by 1 base and J by 0 bases, with 13 bases left in between. CDR1 and CDR2 (germline): SGHRS, YFSETQ. CDR3 protein: CASSLRQQTLNTEAFF. The CDR3 DNA reads TGCGCCAGCAGCTTGAGACAGCAAACTCTGAACACTGAAGCTTTCTTT.

V and J are TRBV30 and TRBJ1-1; 8 nucleotides align to TRBD1. J was trimmed by 1 base and V by 3 bases; bases with no gene match: 4. Per germline, CDR1 GTSNPN and CDR2 SVGIG (reference sequence). This CDR3 comprises 14 residues. CDR3 loop: CAWSSGTGNTEAFF. Here the CDR3 DNA reads TGTGCCTGGAGCTCCGGGACAGGGAACACTGAAGCTTTCTTT.

For this clonotype: The junction departs from the called germline gene at one end, perhaps through a read error. This chain uses TRBV4-3 with TRBJ1-5; D unclear. Germline V lookup: CDR1 LGHNA, CDR2 YSLEER. The CDR3 sequence is 8 residues long. The CDR3 region is CASEPTLF. CDR3 nucleotides: TGCGCCAGCGAACCGACTTTGTTT.

The chain uses TRBV29-1 and TRBJ2-2; D remains ambiguous. V was clipped by 6 bases and J by 1 base, with 6 bases between them. Germline CDR1 and CDR2: SQVTM and ANQGSEA. This CDR3 is 12 amino acids long. CDR3 loop: CSVFENTGELFF. CDR3 bases: TGCAGCGTCTTCGAGAACACCGGGGAGCTGTTTTTT.

This clonotype came up once. The chain recombines TRBV21-1 with TRBJ2-3; the table's D gene call, TRBD1, was not cross checked with the DNA. TRBV21-1 is a listed pseudogene. This CDR3 comprises 16 residues. The CDR3 sequence is CASSFVNARRTDTQYF. In DNA, the CDR3 is TGTGCCAGCAGCTTCGTGAACGCCCGCCGCACAGATACGCAGTATTTT.

V is TRBV10-3 and J is TRBJ2-1, with D perhaps TRBD2 (5 bases). This CDR3 is 13 amino acids long. Germline CDR1 is ENHRY and CDR2 is SYGVKD. Trimming left V 4 bases short and J 8 bases short, with 12 bases between. The CDR3 coding sequence is TGTGCCATCAGTGGTGCCCTCGGGGATGAGCAGTTCTTC. Protein product: CAISGALGDEQFF.

This sequence joins TRBV5-6 and TRBJ1-1; a weak D match, TRBD1 (5 bases). Per the germline V gene, CDR1 is SGHDT and CDR2 is YYEEEE. V was cut by 6 bases and J by 6 bases, with 18 bases left in between. The CDR3 sequence is 14 residues long. The CDR3 spells CASTLGVTGAEAFF. In DNA, the CDR3 is TGTGCCAGCACCCTTGGGGTAACGGGGGCTGAAGCTTTCTTT. Based on the CDR3 plus reference TRBV5-6 and TRBJ1-1, the full variable domain is DAGVTQSPTHLIKTRGQQVTLRCSPKSGHDTVSWYQQALGQGPQFIFQYYEEEERQRGNFPDRFSGHQFPNYSSELNVNALLLGDSALYLCASTLGVTGAEAFFGQGTRLTVV.

This chain joins TRBV9 and TRBJ2-6; D is uncertain. This CDR3 has 17 residues. V lost 4 bases to trimming and J lost 1 base, with 15 bases between them. Germline V gives CDR1 SGDLS, CDR2 YYNGEE. The CDR3 DNA reads TGTGCCAGCAGCTCCACGACACCAATGTCTGGGGCCAACGTCCTGACTTTC. Its protein is CASSSTTPMSGANVLTF. The entire variable domain, with the rest obtained from reference TRBV9 and TRBJ2-6, is as follows: DSGVTQTPKHLITATGQRVTLRCSPRSGDLSVYWYQQSLDQGLQFLIQYYNGEERAKGNILERFSAQQFPDLHSELNLSSLELGDSALYFCASSSTTPMSGANVLTFGAGSRLTVL.

This chain joins TRBV27 and TRBJ2-2; D gene unclear. From germline, CDR1 is MNHEY and CDR2 SMNVEV (reference sequence). V was cut by 6 bases and J by 7 bases, with 12 bases left in between. This CDR3 is 13 amino acids long. The CDR3 region has the DNA TGTGCCAGCAGCTTTCAAGGAAGCGGGGAGCTGTTTTTT. Amino acid sequence: CASSFQGSGELFF.

The chain uses TRBV28 and TRBJ2-3; 9 nucleotides match TRBD2. With 2 bases clipped from V and 2 bases from J, the junction kept 2 bases outside the gene matches. The CDR3 is 15 residues long. Germline V gene sequence: CDR1 MDHEN, CDR2 SYDVKM. The CDR3 region has the DNA TGTGCCAGCAGTTTAGCGGGGGGGATCACAGATACGCAGTATTTT. As protein: CASSLAGGITDTQYF.

This chain uses TRBV7-9 with TRBJ2-6; the D is unclear. V lost 3 bases and J 6 bases, leaving 15 bases between the germline ends. Germline values: CDR1 SEHNR, CDR2 FQNEAQ (reference sequence). CDR3 size: 16 residues. CDR3 sequence: CASSFQFELEANVLTF. CDR3 bases: TGTGCCAGCAGCTTTCAGTTCGAGCTTGAGGCCAACGTCCTGACTTTC.

V gene TRBV4-1 combines with J gene TRBJ2-5, with TRBD1 as a possible D gene (6 bases). The CDR3 has 15 amino acids. The germline gives CDR1 MGHRA, CDR2 YSYEKL. The V end lost 5 bases, the J end lost 2 bases, and 15 bases lay between the germline ends. The CDR3 sequence is CASSSTYREQETQYF. The CDR3 bases are TGCGCCAGCAGCTCAACCTACAGGGAGCAAGAGACCCAGTACTTC.

The V gene is TRBV19, the J gene TRBJ2-1, with 9 positions matching TRBD1. This CDR3 spans 20 amino acids. In germline, CDR1 is LNHDA, CDR2 SQIVND (reference sequence). Trimming removed 9 bases from V and 0 bases from J; junction bases left unmatched: 21. This CDR3 reads CARTVWGTGKYRSSYNEQFF. CDR3 DNA: TGTGCCAGAACAGTATGGGGGACAGGGAAGTATCGGAGCTCCTACAATGAGCAGTTCTTC.

V gene TRBV27 combines with J gene TRBJ1-1; D remains ambiguous. The CDR3 runs 13 residues. V lost 6 bases and J 2 bases, leaving 10 bases between the germline ends. The V gene's germline CDR1 is MNHEY and CDR2 SMNVEV (reference sequence). DNA for the CDR3: TGTGCCAGCAGACGAGACGGTAACACTGAAGCTTTCTTT. The encoded protein is CASRRDGNTEAFF.

In this sample, this clonotype turned up once. This chain connects TRBV29-1 to TRBJ2-1; TRBD2 matches 13 bases. This CDR3 contains 14 residues. From germline, CDR1 is SQVTM and CDR2 ANQGSEA. V was clipped by 2 bases and J by 8 bases; unmatched bases: 3. CDR3 sequence reads: CSVEKLAGGYEQFF. Written as DNA, the CDR3 is TGCAGCGTTGAAAAACTAGCGGGGGGGTATGAGCAGTTCTTC.

The rearrangement uses TRBV3-1 and TRBJ2-1; the match to TRBD2 covers 8 bases. Germline trimming cut 4 bases from V and 4 bases from J; bases unmatched to any gene: 3. Germline values: CDR1 LGHDT, CDR2 YNNKEL (reference sequence). This CDR3 comprises 14 residues. The CDR3 DNA is TGTGCCAGCAGCCTAGAGCGGGGGTACAATGAGCAGTTCTTC. It encodes CASSLERGYNEQFF.

This rearrangement joins TRBV4-3 to TRBJ1-1; D is undetermined. Germline V gene lookup returns CDR1 LGHNA and CDR2 YSLEER. The V and J ends lost 0 bases and 4 bases respectively, with 6 bases between them. CDR3 length: 13 residues. The CDR3 is CASSQDWGTEAFF. CDR3 DNA: TGCGCCAGCAGCCAAGATTGGGGCACTGAAGCTTTCTTT.

The chain employs TRBV7-9 and TRBJ2-7, with 8 positions matching TRBD1. This CDR3 is 14 amino acids long. The V gene end was trimmed by 3 bases and the J gene end by 5 bases; junction bases not matched to a gene: 6. Germline-derived CDR1 and CDR2 are SEHNR and FQNEAQ (reference sequence). CDR3 sequence reads: CASSFGQGPHEQYF. The CDR3, as DNA: TGTGCCAGCAGCTTCGGACAGGGTCCCCACGAGCAGTACTTC.

The CDR3 bases are TGTGCCAGCACAGGGACATCCACCTACGAGCAGTACTTC. This encodes CASTGTSTYEQYF. V and J are TRBV12-3 or TRBV12-4 and TRBJ2-7; TRBD1 is a possible D gene (6 bases). This CDR3 has 13 residues. The V gene lost 7 bases and the J gene lost 2 bases, with 12 bases spanning the gap.